A single sample is the source of the 5 T cell receptor beta chains below, sequenced in a study of T cell responses to AZD1222 COVID-19 vaccine. Sequencing used immunoSEQ multiplex PCR; TCRdb keeps in-frame clones, though not all of them. This repertoire shows 40,000 to 65,000 clones, 65% to 85% found once; its top ten account for 27%. The sequences come from peripheral blood, collected on day 0 of AZD1222 vaccination. Receptors were obtained from an adult in good health.

The genes are TRBV15 and TRBJ1-1; 7 nucleotides align to TRBD1. Germline CDR1 reads LNHNV; CDR2 reads YYDKDF (reference sequence). The CDR3 sequence is 16 residues long. The junction had 10 bases not matched to a gene; V was cut back by 5 bases and J by 1 base. The CDR3 loop is CATSGTGVFQNTEAFF. The CDR3 DNA follows: TGTGCCACCAGCGGTACAGGGGTATTCCAGAACACTGAAGCTTTCTTT.

CDR3 sequence reads: CASSPQGGQGQSPLHF. In DNA, the CDR3 is TGTGCCAGCAGTCCTCAGGGGGGACAGGGCCAATCACCCCTCCACTTT. This sequence joins TRBV27 and TRBJ1-6, with 9 bases lining up with TRBD1. The junction had 12 bases not matched to a gene; V was cut back by 5 bases and J by 10 bases. Germline V CDR1 and CDR2: MNHEY, SMNVEV (reference sequence). CDR3 length: 16 amino acids.

The chain's CDR3 is CASRRGGSNQPQHF. Written as DNA, the CDR3 is TGTGCCAGTAGGAGGGGGGGTAGCAATCAGCCCCAGCATTTT. The chain carries TRBV19 and TRBJ1-5; a weak D match, TRBD1 (6 bases). The CDR3 spans 14 residues. Germline CDR1 is LNHDA and CDR2 is SQIVND (reference sequence). Deletions cut 6 bases from V and 0 bases from J, with 9 bases between.

A few counts support this clone. The DNA for the CDR3 is TGCGCCAGCAGCAGGGGCGGGGGAGAGACCCAGTACTTC. Its translation is CASSRGGGETQYF. This sequence joins TRBV5-1 and TRBJ2-5, with 7 bases fitting TRBD2. From germline, CDR1 is SGHRS and CDR2 YFSETQ. Trimming cost V 4 bases and J 4 bases; bases outside gene matches: 4. The CDR3 covers 13 residues.

The chain has TRBV7-2 and TRBJ2-2; D is ambiguous. Trimming cost V 4 bases and J 6 bases, with 12 bases left between them. This CDR3 is built from 14 residues. Germline V gene sequence: CDR1 SGHTA, CDR2 FQGNSA. The CDR3 here is CASSYEPSPGELFF. CDR3 nucleotides: TGTGCCAGCAGCTACGAACCTTCCCCCGGGGAGCTGTTTTTT.